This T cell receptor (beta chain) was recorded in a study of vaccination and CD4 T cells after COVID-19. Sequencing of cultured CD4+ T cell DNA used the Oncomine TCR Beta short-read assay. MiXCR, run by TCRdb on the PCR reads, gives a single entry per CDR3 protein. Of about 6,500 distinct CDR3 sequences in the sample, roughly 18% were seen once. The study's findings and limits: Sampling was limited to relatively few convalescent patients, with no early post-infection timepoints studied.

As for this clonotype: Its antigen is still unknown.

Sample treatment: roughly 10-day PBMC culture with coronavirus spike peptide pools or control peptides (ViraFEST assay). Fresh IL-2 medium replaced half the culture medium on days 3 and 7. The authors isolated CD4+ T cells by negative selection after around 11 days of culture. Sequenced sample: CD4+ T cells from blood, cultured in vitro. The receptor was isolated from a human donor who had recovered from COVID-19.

CDR3 protein: CASSPRGGRVNEQYF. CDR3 nucleotides: TGTGCCAGCAGCCCCCGAGGTGGGAGGGTTAACGAGCAGTACTTC. The chain employs TRBV9 and TRBJ2-7, with 7 bases lining up with TRBD2. The CDR3 is 15 residues long. Germline CDR1 SGDLS, CDR2 YYNGEE. The V and J ends lost 4 bases and 5 bases, in that order; junction bases with no gene match: 12.